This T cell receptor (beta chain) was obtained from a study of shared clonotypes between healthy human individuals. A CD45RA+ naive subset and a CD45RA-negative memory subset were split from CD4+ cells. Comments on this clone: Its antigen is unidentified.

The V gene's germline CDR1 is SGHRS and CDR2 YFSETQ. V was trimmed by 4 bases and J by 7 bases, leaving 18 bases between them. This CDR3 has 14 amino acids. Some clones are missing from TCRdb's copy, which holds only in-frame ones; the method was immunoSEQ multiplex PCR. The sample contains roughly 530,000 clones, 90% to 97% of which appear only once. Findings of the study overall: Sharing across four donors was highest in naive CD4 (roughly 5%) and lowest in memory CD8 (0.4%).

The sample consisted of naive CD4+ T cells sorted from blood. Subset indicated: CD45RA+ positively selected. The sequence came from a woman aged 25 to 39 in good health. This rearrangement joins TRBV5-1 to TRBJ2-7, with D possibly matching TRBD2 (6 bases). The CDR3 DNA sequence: TGCGCCAGCAGCCCGGGGGAGGTGGGGCAAGAGCAGTACTTC. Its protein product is CASSPGEVGQEQYF.